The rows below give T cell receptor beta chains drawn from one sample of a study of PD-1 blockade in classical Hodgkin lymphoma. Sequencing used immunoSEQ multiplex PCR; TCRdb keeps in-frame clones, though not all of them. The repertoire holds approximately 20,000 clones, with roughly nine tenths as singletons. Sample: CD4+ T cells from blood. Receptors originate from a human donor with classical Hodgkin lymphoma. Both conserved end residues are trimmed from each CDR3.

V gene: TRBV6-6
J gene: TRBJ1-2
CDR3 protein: ASTYRPGGGYT

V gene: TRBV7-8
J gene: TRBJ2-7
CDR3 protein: ASRLYTGTGRLLAYEQY

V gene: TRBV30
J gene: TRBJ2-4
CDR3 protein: AWSSSGEGPY

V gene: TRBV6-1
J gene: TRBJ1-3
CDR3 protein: ASSERPGAGNTIY

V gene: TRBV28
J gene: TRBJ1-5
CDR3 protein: ASMQSGLNQPQH

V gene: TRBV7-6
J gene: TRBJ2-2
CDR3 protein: ASSNPAGAPPTGELF

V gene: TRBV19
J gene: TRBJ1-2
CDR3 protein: ASSISGVFGLYGYT

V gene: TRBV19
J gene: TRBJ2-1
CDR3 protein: ASQTSGRLGGEQF

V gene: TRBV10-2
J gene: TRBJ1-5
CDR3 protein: ASRKGTGNQPQH

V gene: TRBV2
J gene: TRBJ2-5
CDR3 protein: AGGQGASYQETQY

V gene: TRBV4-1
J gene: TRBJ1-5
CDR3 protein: ASTPEEGGRGQPQH

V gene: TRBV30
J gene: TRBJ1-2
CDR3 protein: AWSVGDYGYT

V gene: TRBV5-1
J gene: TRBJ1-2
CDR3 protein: ASNTGGRYGYT

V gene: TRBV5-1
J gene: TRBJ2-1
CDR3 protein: ASSSAGSGEQF

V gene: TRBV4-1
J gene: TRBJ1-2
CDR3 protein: ASSHQGFRDGYT

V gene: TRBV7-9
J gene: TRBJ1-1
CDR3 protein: ASSLESGGSEAF

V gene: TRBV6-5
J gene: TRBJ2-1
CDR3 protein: ASSLGTALF

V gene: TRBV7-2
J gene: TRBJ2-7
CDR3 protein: ASSRTSGRSEQY

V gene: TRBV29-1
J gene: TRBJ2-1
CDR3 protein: SVDSSGLYNEQF

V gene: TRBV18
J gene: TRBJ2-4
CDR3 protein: ASSPLSGFNRDIQY

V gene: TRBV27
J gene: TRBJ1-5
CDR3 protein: ASSSQPQH

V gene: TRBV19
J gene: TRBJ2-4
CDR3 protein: ASSILTGIDIQY

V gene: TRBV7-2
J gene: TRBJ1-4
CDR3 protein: ASSLDGEKLF

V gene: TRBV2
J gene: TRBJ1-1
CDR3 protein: ASSGQGDTEAF

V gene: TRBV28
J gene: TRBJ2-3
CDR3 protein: ASLTLGRWQTTDTQY

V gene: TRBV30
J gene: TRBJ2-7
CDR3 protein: AWSAGARYEQY

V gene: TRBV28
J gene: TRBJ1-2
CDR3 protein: ASRAGGHGYT

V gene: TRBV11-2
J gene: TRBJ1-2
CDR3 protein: ASRPVAGFRGNYGYT

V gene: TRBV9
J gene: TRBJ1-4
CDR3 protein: ASSVLPEAEKLF

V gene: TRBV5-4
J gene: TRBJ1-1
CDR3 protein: ASSLIGGYEAF

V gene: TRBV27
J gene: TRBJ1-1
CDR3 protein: ASSPYGTGPREAF

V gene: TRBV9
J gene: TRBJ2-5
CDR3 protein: ASSARGQETQY

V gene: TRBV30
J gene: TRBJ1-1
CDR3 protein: AWGTGRYTEAF

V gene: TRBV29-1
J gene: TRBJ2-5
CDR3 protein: SVYGWRETQY

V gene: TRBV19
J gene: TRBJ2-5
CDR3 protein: ASSPRWGTQY

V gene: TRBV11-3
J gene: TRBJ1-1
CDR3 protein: ASSLDGRGGYTEAF

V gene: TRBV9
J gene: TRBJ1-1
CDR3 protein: ASSVSMNTEAF

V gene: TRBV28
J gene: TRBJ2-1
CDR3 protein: ASSLWTGGENEQF